The 11 T cell receptor beta chains presented below share a single source sample, sequenced in a study of early T cells in non-severe SARS-CoV-2 infection. MiXCR, run by TCRdb on the 5' RACE reads, gives a single entry per CDR3 protein. This sample has about 45,000 distinct CDR3 sequences, with 11% found just once. Material for sequencing was whole blood. These receptors were taken from an adult who was a healthcare worker with PCR-confirmed SARS-CoV-2 infection or an uninfected control (not recorded which).

This clonotype was seen many times. J is TRBJ1-2 and V is TRBV28; D is unclear. The CDR3 length is 14 residues. Trimming took off 3 bases at V and 8 bases at J, with 16 bases between the two ends. The germline V gene has CDR1 MDHEN and CDR2 SYDVKM. The CDR3 DNA is TGTGCCAGCAGTTTGACGGACTTCTTGGGGGGCTACACCTTC. Translated: CASSLTDFLGGYTF.

This clonotype was observed once. CDR3 amino acids: CASSLGTGPSSYEQYF. The CDR3 coding sequence is TGCGCCAGCAGCTTGGGGACAGGCCCTAGCTCCTACGAGCAGTACTTC. V and J are TRBV5-1 and TRBJ2-7; TRBD1 aligns across 7 bases. The trim removed 0 bases at V and 0 bases at J, leaving 6 bases unmatched. The CDR3 spans 16 residues. Germline CDR1 and CDR2: SGHRS and YFSETQ.

Comment on this clonotype: A much larger clone sits a single nucleotide away, making a read error possible. The chain uses TRBV6-2 or TRBV6-3 and TRBJ1-2, with D possibly TRBD1 on 5 matching bases. This CDR3 has 14 residues. V lost 8 bases, J lost 2 bases, and 15 bases lay in between. Germline assignment: CDR1 MNHEY and CDR2 SVGEGT. CDR3 sequence reads: CASGPPGDNYGYTF. The CDR3 nucleotides are TGTGCCAGCGGACCACCTGGGGACAACTATGGCTACACCTTC.

This chain uses TRBV9 with TRBJ2-7; D uncertain. The CDR3 is made up of 13 amino acids. V dropped 3 bases and J dropped 0 bases, with 7 bases sitting between them. Germline V CDR1 and CDR2: SGDLS, YYNGEE. The CDR3 spells CASSAPASYEQYF. For the CDR3, the DNA is TGTGCCAGCAGCGCCCCAGCCTCCTACGAGCAGTACTTC.

Comments on this clonotype: A read error may explain this, as a much larger clone is one base away. The rearrangement links TRBV7-2 to TRBJ2-3; unclear D gene. Germline V CDR1 and CDR2: SGHTA, FQGNSA. This CDR3 is 12 amino acids long. This CDR3 reads CTSSLSFTEQDF. Here the CDR3 DNA reads TGTACCAGCAGCTTATCGTTTACTGAGCAGGATTTT.

In this sample, this clonotype turned up a few times. This rearrangement joins TRBV28 to TRBJ1-5; D possibly corresponds to TRBD1 (5 bases). V lost 2 bases to trimming and J lost 4 bases, with 15 bases between them. The CDR3 contains 16 residues. Germline V gene data show CDR1 as MDHEN and CDR2 as SYDVKM. Written as DNA, the CDR3 is TGTGCCAGCAGTTTAGTTACGGTCGGGGGTAATCAGCCCCAGCATTTT. It yields the protein CASSLVTVGGNQPQHF.

The sample holds many counts of this clonotype. The chain links TRBV28 to TRBJ1-1, with TRBD1 as a possible D gene (5 bases). Germline CDR1 and CDR2: MDHEN and SYDVKM. There are 15 residues in the CDR3. V was clipped by 5 bases and J by 1 base, with 14 bases between them. The CDR3 region is CASSPSGFTNTEAFF. The CDR3 region has the DNA TGTGCCAGCAGTCCATCAGGGTTCACGAACACTGAAGCTTTCTTT.

The sample holds many counts of this clonotype. The chain is built from TRBV29-1 and TRBJ2-1; 9 positions agree with TRBD2. The CDR3 is 13 amino acids. J was trimmed by 6 bases and V by 5 bases; bases with no gene match: 5. Looked up from germline, CDR1 is SQVTM and CDR2 is ANQGSEA. The DNA for the CDR3 is TGCAGCGTTCACCCGGGACTAGCCAATGAGCAGTTCTTC. Amino acid sequence: CSVHPGLANEQFF.

Ten or more counts support this clonotype. The gene calls are TRBV12-3 or TRBV12-4 and TRBJ1-1; D may be TRBD1 (5 bases). The ends were cut back, 7 bases at V and 1 base at J, with 13 bases in the middle. The CDR3 length is 14 residues. The CDR3 region is CASMGQGKNTEAFF. In nucleotides, the CDR3 is TGTGCCAGCATGGGTCAGGGAAAGAACACTGAAGCTTTCTTT.

This clonotype was seen more than once but under ten times. The CDR3 nucleotides read TGCGCCAGCAGCCATAAAGTGGGGGGCCCCAAAAACATTCAGTACTTC. Translating it yields CASSHKVGGPKNIQYF. This chain uses TRBV4-3 with TRBJ2-4; D is possibly TRBD1 or TRBD2 (6 bases each). This CDR3 contains 16 residues. Trimming removed 3 bases from V and 2 bases from J, with 14 bases in between. Germline CDR1 reads LGHNA; CDR2 reads YSLEER.

This clonotype was detected ten times or more. V is TRBV20-1 and J is TRBJ2-3; the match to TRBD2 covers 8 bases. The CDR3 extends over 16 amino acids. V lost 6 bases and J lost 4; bases outside the gene matches: 15. The germline V gene has CDR1 DFQATT and CDR2 SNEGSKA (reference sequence). The CDR3 DNA is TGCAGTGCCATACCGGCCAAGCGGGAGTGGTCAGATACGCAGTATTTT. Encoded protein: CSAIPAKREWSDTQYF.